The T cell receptor beta chain described here comes from a study of monozygotic twins with inflammatory bowel disease (dated by TCRdb to the late 2010s). As for the study more broadly: A total of some 30 monozygotic twin pairs were included in the full study, comprising nine German pairs (four IBD-concordant, five IBD-discordant) and 19 IBD-discordant Danish pairs. Within discordant pairs, disease-associated traits were sought mainly by comparing IBD patients with their genetically identical healthy co-twins. Each individual had, on average, about 151 000 unique TCRalpha sequences and 181 000 unique TCRbeta sequences available for analysis. General conclusions and limits of the study: Concordant and discordant twins showed no difference in repertoire similarity, possibly because of limited statistical power. A decrease in TCRbeta repertoire diversity, as measured by inverse Simpson index, was observed in IBD patients compared with their healthy co-twins. No single strong signal or clonotype linked to IBD turned up in the results, so the idea that one exists was not supported. Distinction between different T cell subtypes could not be achieved in the analysis. Compared with healthy twins, IBD patients shared fewer clonotypes with other individuals, and the difference was most pronounced in patients with signs of disease activity. Differing immunosuppressive treatments among patients may have added background noise and inter-individual variability to the repertoires.

With respect to this clonotype: Its antigen specificity is not known.

The CDR3 holds 15 amino acids from the cysteine to the phenylalanine. No DNA sequence was recorded. The germline V gene supplies CDR1 SGHRS and CDR2 YFSETQ. A roughly 2.7 ml peripheral blood sample was drawn into PAXgene tubes per donor and stored at -80°C. Without any T cell sorting, total RNA was extracted from whole blood using the PAXgene blood miRNA kit on an automated QIAcube. Peripheral blood from monozygotic twin pairs concordant or discordant for inflammatory bowel disease was subjected to deep TCRalpha and TCRbeta repertoire profiling with unique molecular barcoding. For every twin pair, smoking habits were documented, and each individual was categorised as a current, former or never smoker. The library was prepared using 5' RACE. Each TCR library was prepared from roughly 3.5 ug of total RNA. For each sample, cDNA synthesis was carried out in eight separate reactions using SMARTScribe reverse transcriptase. During cDNA synthesis, template switching was used to introduce unique molecular identifiers that contained a 6-nucleotide sample barcode. Amplification of TCRalpha and TCRbeta cDNA involved two nested PCRs of approximately 17 and 9 cycles, and each PCR was followed by bead purification. Before amplification, the cDNA was both treated with uracil DNA-glycosylase and purified with the QIAquick PCR purification kit. The second PCR was the step at which Illumina TruSeq-compatible adapters and sample-specific barcodes were added. Library quality and concentration were assessed using TapeStation and Qubit, and approximately 5 ng of each library was pooled. Sequencing of pooled libraries was carried out on an Illumina HiSeq2500 single-index Rapid Run using 2 x 100 bp reads and custom sequencing primers. The original methods were these. PCR and sequencing errors were corrected by UMI-based consensus assembly using MiGEC version 1.2.6. MiXCR version 2.1.1 was used for V(D)J alignment, clonotype assembly and CDR3 extraction. Normalisation of gene usage, clonotype sharing and MAIT/NKT TCR abundance was achieved by analysing the top 1000, 10 000 and 20 000 clonotypes per sample. Diversity was computed as the inverse Simpson index with the vegan R package after downsampling to 27 000 UMIs. Paired Mann-Whitney U tests were applied to discordant twin pairs, with Benjamini-Hochberg correction for multiple testing. After TCRdb reprocessed the reads, each CDR3 protein sequence was kept as one row, without DNA. The V and J calls and clone size are TCRdb's, not the authors'. The table kept for this sample lists 400,000 to 500,000 distinct CDR3 sequences. The ten largest clones add up to approximately 2.3% of the sample.

Here the chain combines TRBV5-1 and TRBJ1-6; checking the TCRdb D call of TRBD1 is not possible without DNA. The material sequenced was blood. The TCR sequence derives from a human donor with ulcerative colitis or Crohn's disease, or a healthy co-twin of an affected twin (not recorded which). The CDR3 region reads CASSPMSQGGSPLHF.